What follows are 8 T cell receptor beta chains derived from one specimen sequenced in a study of response to subunit inactivated influenza vaccine. Via MiXCR, TCRdb re-called the RT-PCR reads, giving one row per CDR3 protein. The sample contains more than 400,000 distinct CDR3 sequences, 11% of which appear only once. The sample here was PBMCs from blood, taken 35 to 45 days after vaccination. These receptors were obtained from a man aged 45-60 years who received an inactivated influenza vaccine.

This clonotype was found a few times. In DNA, the CDR3 is TGTGCCGGGACAGGAGAGACCCAGTACTTC. Residues: CAGTGETQYF. The chain is built from TRBV30 and TRBJ2-5; the match to TRBD1 covers 8 bases. With V trimmed by 8 bases and J by 4 bases, 0 bases remained unmatched. This CDR3 spans 10 amino acids. CDR1 GTSNPN and CDR2 SVGIG come from the germline V gene (reference sequence).

This clonotype was counted a few times. This chain joins TRBV10-3 and TRBJ2-7; 7 bases map to TRBD2. Germline CDR1 ENHRY, CDR2 SYGVKD. The ends lost 2 bases at V and 0 bases at J; junction bases unmatched: 4. This CDR3 is 15 amino acids long. In DNA form, the CDR3 reads TGTGCCATCAGTGAGAGAGGGGAGGGCTCCTACGAGCAGTACTTC. Translation gives CAISERGEGSYEQYF.

At least ten counts were recorded for this clonotype. A read error may account for a junction end that differs from germline. The chain combines TRBV6-1 with TRBJ2-1, with 10 bases aligning to TRBD2. Germline V gene lookup returns CDR1 MNHNS and CDR2 SASEGT. The CDR3 extends over 14 amino acids. The CDR3 region has the DNA TGTGCCAGCAGAGAAGGGACTAGCGTGAATGAGCAGTTCTTC. This sequence encodes CASREGTSVNEQFF.

This clonotype was observed a handful of times. The genes are TRBV20-1 and TRBJ1-1; D gene ambiguous. Deletions cut 8 bases from V and 1 base from J, with 14 bases between. CDR3 length equals 13 residues. Germline lookup yields CDR1 DFQATT and CDR2 SNEGSKA (reference sequence). The CDR3 loop reads CSSPTGPNTEAFF. For the CDR3, the DNA is TGCAGTTCCCCCACGGGCCCGAACACTGAAGCTTTCTTT.

A few counts support this clonotype. One junction end does not reproduce the germline sequence, and a read error may be involved. The genes are TRBV6-2 or TRBV6-3 and TRBJ1-6, with D possibly being TRBD1 (5 bases). From germline, CDR1 is MNHEY and CDR2 SVGEGT. The CDR3 has 15 amino acids. Here the CDR3 DNA reads TGTGCCAGCAGTAACCGGGACGGGACCTATTCATCCCTCCACTTT. Encoded protein: CASSNRDGTYSSLHF.

This clonotype was seen ten or more times. CDR3 protein: CASRTGTVYYGYTF. DNA of the CDR3: TGCGCCAGCCGCACTGGGACGGTTTACTATGGCTACACCTTC. The V call is TRBV5-1, the J call TRBJ1-2, with D maybe TRBD1 (5 bases). CDR1 and CDR2 (germline): SGHRS, YFSETQ. There are 14 residues in the CDR3. Trimming took off 7 bases at V and 3 bases at J, with 16 bases between the two ends.

The V call is TRBV20-1, the J call TRBJ1-1, with D unclear. V was trimmed by 7 bases and J by 8 bases, leaving 8 bases between them. CDR1 is DFQATT, CDR2 SNEGSKA, per germline (reference sequence). CDR3 length equals 9 residues. The CDR3 loop reads CSVPREAFF. The CDR3 DNA is TGCAGTGTTCCAAGGGAAGCTTTCTTT.

The rearrangement joins TRBV12-3 or TRBV12-4 to TRBJ2-1, with 15 nucleotides matching TRBD2. The V and J ends lost 5 bases and 9 bases, in that order; junction bases with no gene match: 8. The CDR3 covers 16 residues. The CDR3 region has the DNA TGTGCCAGCAGTCCCCCCGGGACTAGCGGGGGGACTGAGCAGTTCTTC. Amino acid sequence: CASSPPGTSGGTEQFF.